The T cell receptor beta chain under discussion was sequenced for a study of T cell responses to AZD1222 COVID-19 vaccine. Study conclusions and caveats: Most donors were white British, females outnumbered males, and clonal diversity was possibly underestimated. It was only a handful of AZD1222 recipients who were seropositive at baseline. After the peak T cell response, and only then, were repertoires sampled.

Generated by immunoSEQ multiplex PCR, the TCRdb table keeps only in-frame clones and is missing some. The table has roughly 110,000 clones, about 90% seen once. A single count supports this clone. Its cognate antigen is unknown. This CDR3 has 13 residues. CDR1 is SNHLY, CDR2 FYNNEI, per germline. V dropped 7 bases and J dropped 5 bases, with 14 bases sitting between them. This chain links TRBV2 with TRBJ2-5, with D possibly TRBD2 on 7 matching bases. Here the sequenced sample was peripheral blood, taken 28 days after the second AZD1222 dose. The receptor's source is an adult who received the AZD1222 COVID-19 vaccine. CDR3 coding DNA: TGTGCCAGCAAACGGGGGGCCCGGGAGACCCAGTACTTC. Protein product: CASKRGARETQYF.